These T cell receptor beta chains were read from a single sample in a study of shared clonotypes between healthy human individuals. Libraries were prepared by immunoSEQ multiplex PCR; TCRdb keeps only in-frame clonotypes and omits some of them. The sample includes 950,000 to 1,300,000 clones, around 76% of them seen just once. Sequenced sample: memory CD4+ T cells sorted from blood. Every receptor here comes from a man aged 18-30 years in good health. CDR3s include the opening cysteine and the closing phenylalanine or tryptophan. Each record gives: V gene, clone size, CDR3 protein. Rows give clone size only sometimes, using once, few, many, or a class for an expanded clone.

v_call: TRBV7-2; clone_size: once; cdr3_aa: CASRLGLAGADGELFF
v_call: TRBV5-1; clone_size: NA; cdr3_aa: CASSLEVSASGRRSTDTQYF
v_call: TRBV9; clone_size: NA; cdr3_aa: CASSVDSYYGYTF
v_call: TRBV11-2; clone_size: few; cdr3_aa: CASVARGNTEAFF
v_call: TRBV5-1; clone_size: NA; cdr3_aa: CASTFGGDTQYF
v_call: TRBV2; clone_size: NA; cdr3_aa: CASSGDRGLYSGANVLTF
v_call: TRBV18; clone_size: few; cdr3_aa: CASSPPGQGAYTQYF
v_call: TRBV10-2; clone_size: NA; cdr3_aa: CASSESRPKAGTSPYEQYF
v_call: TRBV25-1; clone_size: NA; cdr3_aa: CASSRGGAYNEQFF
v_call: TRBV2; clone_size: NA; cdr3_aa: CASSDRQGAYEQYF
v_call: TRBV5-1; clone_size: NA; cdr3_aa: CASSLGDSGVNQPQHF
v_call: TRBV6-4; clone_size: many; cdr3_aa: CASSATGNYGYTF
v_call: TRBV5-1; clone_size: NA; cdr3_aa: CASRDGQGSTDTQYF
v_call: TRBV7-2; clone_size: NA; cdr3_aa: CASSFARGSHEQYF
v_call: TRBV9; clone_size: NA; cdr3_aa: CASSGLPGTGSGANVLTF
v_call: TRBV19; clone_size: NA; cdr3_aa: CASSMGGNYGYTF
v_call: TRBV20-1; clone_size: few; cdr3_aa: CSAPAYEQYF
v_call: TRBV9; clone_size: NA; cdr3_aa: CASSVYGNKETQYF